Below, one T cell receptor (beta chain) is given with its context. Its antigen is unknown. This specimen belongs to a study of T-cell memory formation after mild COVID-19. For the study at large: Largely donor-specific sequence clusters came from a couple of donors.

The CDR3 runs 16 residues. Per the germline V gene, CDR1 is LGHNA and CDR2 is YNFKEQ. V lost 2 bases, J lost 5 bases, and 15 bases lay in between. Study-wide findings and caveats: Clones that shrank (day 15 to 85) were balanced CD4/CD8, whereas later expanders leaned CD4+. Second-wave clones that peaked on day 37 lacked confirmed SARS-CoV-2 specificity.

TCR alpha and TCR beta cDNA libraries carrying sample barcodes and UMIs came from 5'RACE with constant-segment primers. MiXCR, run by TCRdb on the 5' RACE reads, gives a single entry per CDR3 protein. Of some 410,000 distinct CDR3 sequences listed, more than 20% are singletons. The sample comprised PBMCs or a T cell subset sorted from them (not recorded which). This chain connects TRBV4-2 to TRBJ1-4, with D unclear. The receptor was isolated from an adult woman who had mild COVID-19 (a few samples of this study predate the infection). Cell type and time point are not known. This CDR3 reads CASSQPLGRKNEKLFF. The DNA for the CDR3 is TGTGCCAGCAGCCAACCCCTGGGCAGGAAAAATGAAAAACTGTTTTTT.